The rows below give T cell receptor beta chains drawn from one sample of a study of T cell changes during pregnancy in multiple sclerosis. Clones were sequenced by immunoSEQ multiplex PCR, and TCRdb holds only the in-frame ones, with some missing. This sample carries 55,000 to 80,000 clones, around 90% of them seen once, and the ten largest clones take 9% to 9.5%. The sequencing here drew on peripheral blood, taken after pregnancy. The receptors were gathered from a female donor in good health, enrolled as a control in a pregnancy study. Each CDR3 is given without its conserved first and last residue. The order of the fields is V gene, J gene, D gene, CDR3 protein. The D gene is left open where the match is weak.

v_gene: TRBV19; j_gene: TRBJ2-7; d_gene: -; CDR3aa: ASSIATVSPYEQY
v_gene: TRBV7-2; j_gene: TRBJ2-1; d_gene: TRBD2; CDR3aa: ASSSILGIAGTNEQF
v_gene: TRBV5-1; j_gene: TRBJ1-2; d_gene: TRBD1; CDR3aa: ASSLAGQKNYGYT
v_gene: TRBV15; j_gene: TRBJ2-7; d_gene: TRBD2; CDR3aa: ATSRDTTSGSRSYEQY
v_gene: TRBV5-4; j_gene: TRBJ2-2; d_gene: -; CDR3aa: ASSSTQGNTGELF
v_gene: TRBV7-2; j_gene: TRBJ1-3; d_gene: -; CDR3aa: ASSPSSGSGNTIY
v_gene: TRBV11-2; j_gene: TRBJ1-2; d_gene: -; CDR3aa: ASSLGSRYNYGYT
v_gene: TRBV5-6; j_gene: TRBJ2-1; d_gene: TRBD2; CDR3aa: ASILASGRAHNEQF
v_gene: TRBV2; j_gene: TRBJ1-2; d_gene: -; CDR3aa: ASRAGLNSGYT
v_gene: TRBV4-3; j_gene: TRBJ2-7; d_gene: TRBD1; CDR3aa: ASSRDRASEQY
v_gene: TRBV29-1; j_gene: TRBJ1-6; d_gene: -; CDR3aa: SARSSAGSPLH
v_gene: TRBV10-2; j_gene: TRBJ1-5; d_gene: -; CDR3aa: ASSRGGLEPQH
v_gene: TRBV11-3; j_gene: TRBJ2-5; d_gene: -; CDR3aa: ASSSPYSIFTETQY
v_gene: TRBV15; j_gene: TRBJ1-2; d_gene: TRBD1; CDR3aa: ATRVRTGDGYT
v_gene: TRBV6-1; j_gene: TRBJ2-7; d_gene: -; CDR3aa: ASSETRASYEQY
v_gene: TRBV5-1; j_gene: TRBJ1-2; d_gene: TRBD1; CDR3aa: ASSSYAGGKEGYT
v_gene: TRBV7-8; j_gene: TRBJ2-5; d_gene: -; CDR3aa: ASSLGWTQETQY
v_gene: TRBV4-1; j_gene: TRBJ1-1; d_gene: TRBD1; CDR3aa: ASSPSDRDTEAF
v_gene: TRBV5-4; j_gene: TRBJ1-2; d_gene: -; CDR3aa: ASSLGGLDGYT
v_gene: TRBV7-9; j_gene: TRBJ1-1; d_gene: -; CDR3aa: ASSFDTTEAF
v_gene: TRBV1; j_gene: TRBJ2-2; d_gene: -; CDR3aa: TSSQGNPRDSTGELF
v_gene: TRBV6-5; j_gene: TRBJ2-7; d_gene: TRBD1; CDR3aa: ASSLDRDEQY
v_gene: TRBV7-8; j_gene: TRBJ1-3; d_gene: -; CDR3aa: ASSPGMTSGNTIY
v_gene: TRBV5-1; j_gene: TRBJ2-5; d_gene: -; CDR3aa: ASSGGTALFETQY
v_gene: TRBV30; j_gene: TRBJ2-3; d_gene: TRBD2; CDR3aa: ACLGGGADTQY
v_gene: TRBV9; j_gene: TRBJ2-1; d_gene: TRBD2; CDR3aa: ASSEPLRSGADNEQF
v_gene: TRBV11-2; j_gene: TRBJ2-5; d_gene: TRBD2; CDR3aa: ASSLVLAGKETQY
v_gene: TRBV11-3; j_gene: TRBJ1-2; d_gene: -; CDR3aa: ASSSVPTGGYT
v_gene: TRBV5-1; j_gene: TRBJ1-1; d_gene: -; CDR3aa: ASSPGHVGHQGSTEAF
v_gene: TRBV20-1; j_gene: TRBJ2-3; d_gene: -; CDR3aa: SARYTDTQY
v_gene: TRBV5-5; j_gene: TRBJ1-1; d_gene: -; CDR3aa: ASNRNRETEAF
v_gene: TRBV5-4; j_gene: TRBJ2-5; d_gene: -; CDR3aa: ASSLSGIILSGETQY
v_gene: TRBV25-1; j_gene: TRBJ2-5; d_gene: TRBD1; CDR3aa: ASTTRDRNFPRQY
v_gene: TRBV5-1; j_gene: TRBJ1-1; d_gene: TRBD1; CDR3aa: ASSQGKQGAATEAF
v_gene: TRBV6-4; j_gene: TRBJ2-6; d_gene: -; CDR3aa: ASSLQPLTSGANVLT
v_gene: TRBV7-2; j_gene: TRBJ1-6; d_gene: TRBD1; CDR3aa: ASSFRTGGGNSPLH
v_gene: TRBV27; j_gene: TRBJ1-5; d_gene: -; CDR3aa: ASSKTGNQPQH
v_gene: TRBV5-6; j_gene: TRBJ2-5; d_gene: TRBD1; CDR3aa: ASTDGGQETQY
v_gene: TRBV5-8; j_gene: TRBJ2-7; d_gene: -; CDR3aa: ASLSPGRSQEQY
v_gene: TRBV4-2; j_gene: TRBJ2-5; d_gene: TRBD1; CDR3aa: ASSRTMGQGEETQY
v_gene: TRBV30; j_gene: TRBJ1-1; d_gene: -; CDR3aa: AWSESLAEAF
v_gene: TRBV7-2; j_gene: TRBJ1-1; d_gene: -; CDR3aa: ASSSRDTEAF
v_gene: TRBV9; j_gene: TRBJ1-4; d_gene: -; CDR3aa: ASSVSGTNEKLF
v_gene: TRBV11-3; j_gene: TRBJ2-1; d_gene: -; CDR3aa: ASSRSGPGNEQF
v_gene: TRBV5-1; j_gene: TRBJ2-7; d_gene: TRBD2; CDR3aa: ASSPTSGNSYEQY
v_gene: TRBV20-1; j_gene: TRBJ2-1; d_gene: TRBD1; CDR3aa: SARQGREQF
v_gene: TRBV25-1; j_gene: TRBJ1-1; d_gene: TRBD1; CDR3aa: ASSELTRQGSSNTEAF
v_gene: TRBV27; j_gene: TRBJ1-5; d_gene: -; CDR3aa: ASSSSTGNSNQPQH
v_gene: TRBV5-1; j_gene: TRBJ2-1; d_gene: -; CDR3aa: ASSPEGGGPSNEQF
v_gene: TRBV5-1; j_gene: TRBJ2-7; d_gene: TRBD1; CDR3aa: ASSRQGALYEQY
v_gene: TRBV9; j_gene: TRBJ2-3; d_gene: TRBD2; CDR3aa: ASSISGGAGDTQY